This T cell receptor beta chain is from a study of human T cells and chemical hapten exposure. Per germline, CDR1 SGHTA and CDR2 FQGNSA. The CDR3 consists of 14 residues. V gave up 1 base and J gave up 7 bases, with 11 bases separating them. Each CDR3 protein gets one entry after TCRdb re-called the RACE reads with MiXCR. The repertoire holds around 330,000 distinct CDR3 sequences, about 5% seen once, with over 7% in the top ten. The time point: pre-sensitization, week 0. Treatment defined: therapeutic diphenylcyclopropenone sensitization with weekly scalp DPC. The table lists this clonotype with many counts.

This chain connects TRBV7-2 to TRBJ1-5; maybe TRBD1 (6 bases). Sequenced here: whole blood, sampled in connection with sensitization to the hapten diphenylcyclopropenone (DPC). The receptor was isolated from a woman aged 18-35 years with alopecia areata. Some clones in this sample may be carry-over from other donors' samples. Here the CDR3 DNA reads TGTGCCAGCAGCTTAGTTCAGGGGAACCAGCCCCAGCATTTT. As protein: CASSLVQGNQPQHF.